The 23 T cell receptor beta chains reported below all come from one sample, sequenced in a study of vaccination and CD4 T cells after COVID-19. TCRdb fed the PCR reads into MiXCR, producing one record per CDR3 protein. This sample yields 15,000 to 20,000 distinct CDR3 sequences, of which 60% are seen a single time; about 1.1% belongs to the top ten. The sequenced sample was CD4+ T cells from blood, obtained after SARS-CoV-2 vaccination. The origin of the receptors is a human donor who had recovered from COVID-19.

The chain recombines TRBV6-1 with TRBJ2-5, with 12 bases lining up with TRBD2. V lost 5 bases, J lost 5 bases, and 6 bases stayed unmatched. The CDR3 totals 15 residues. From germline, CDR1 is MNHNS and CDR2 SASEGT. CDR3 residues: CASSPSGRAVETQYF. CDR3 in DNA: TGTGCCAGCAGTCCTAGCGGGAGGGCCGTTGAGACCCAGTACTTC.

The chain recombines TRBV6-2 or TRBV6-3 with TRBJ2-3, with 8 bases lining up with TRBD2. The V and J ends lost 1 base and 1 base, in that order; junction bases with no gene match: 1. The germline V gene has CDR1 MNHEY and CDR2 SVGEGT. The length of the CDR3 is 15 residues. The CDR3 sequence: CASSYFGGGTDTQYF. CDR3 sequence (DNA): TGTGCCAGCAGTTACTTCGGGGGGGGCACAGATACGCAGTATTTT.

The chain's CDR3 is CASRGGGKNIQYF. CDR3 coding DNA: TGTGCCAGCAGGGGGGGAGGGAAAAACATTCAGTACTTC. The rearrangement joins TRBV28 to TRBJ2-4; TRBD2 matches at 7 bases. V lost 6 bases to trimming and J lost 4 bases; unmatched junction nucleotides: 3. This CDR3 is 13 amino acids long. Germline V gives CDR1 MDHEN, CDR2 SYDVKM. The full variable domain, with the rest looked up from reference TRBV28 and TRBJ2-4, is DVKVTQSSRYLVKRTGEKVFLECVQDMDHENMFWYRQDPGLGLRLIYFSYDVKMKEKGDIPEGYSVSREKKERFSLILESASTNQTSMYLCASRGGGKNIQYFGAGTRLSVL.

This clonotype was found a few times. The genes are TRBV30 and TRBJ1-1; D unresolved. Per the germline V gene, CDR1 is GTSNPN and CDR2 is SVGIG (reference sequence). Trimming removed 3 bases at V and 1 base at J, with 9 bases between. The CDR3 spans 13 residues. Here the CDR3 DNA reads TGTGCCTGGAGCGGAGGGTGGAACACTGAAGCTTTCTTT. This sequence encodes CAWSGGWNTEAFF.

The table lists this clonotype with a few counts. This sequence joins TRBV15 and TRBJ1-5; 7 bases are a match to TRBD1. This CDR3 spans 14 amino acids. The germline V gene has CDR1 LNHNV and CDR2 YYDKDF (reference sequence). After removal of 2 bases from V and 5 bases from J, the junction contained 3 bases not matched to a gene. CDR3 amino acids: CATSRYTGDQPQHF. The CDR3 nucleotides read TGTGCCACCAGCAGATATACAGGGGATCAGCCCCAGCATTTT.

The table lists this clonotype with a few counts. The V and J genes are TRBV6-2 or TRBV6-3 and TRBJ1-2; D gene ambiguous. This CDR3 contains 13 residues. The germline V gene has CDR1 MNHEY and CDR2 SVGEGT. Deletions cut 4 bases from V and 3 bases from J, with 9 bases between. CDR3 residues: CASSFGPDYGYTF. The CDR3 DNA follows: TGTGCCAGCAGTTTTGGGCCGGACTATGGCTACACCTTC.

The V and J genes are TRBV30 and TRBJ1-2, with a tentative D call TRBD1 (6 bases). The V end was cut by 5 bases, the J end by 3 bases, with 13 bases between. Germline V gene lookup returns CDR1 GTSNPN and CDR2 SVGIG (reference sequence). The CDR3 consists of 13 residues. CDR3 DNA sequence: TGTGCCTGGGGCCACAGGGTTGACTATGGCTACACCTTC. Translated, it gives CAWGHRVDYGYTF.

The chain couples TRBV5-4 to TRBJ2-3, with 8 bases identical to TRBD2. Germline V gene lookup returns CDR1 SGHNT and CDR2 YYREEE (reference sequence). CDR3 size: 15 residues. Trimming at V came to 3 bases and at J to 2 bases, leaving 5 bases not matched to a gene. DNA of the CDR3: TGTGCCAGCAGCTACGGACTAGCCCCCACAGATACGCAGTATTTT. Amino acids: CASSYGLAPTDTQYF. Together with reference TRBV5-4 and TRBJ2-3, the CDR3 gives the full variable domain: ETGVTQSPTHLIKTRGQQVTLRCSSQSGHNTVSWYQQALGQGPQFIFQYYREEENGRGNFPPRFSGLQFPNYSSELNVNALELDDSALYLCASSYGLAPTDTQYFGPGTRLTVL.

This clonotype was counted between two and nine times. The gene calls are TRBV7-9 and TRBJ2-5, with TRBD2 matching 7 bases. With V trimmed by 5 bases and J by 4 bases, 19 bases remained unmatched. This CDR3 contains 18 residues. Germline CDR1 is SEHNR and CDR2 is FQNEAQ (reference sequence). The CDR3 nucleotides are TGTGCCAGCAGCATAACCCCCCGTACAGCGCGGGGGTCAGAGACCCAGTACTTC. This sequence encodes CASSITPRTARGSETQYF.

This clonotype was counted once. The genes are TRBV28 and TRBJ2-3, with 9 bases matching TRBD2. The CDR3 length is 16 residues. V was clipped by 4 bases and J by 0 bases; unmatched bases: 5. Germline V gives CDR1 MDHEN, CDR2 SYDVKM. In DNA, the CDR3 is TGTGCCAGCAGTTCGCCTAGCGGGGCAAGCACAGATACGCAGTATTTT. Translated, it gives CASSSPSGASTDTQYF.

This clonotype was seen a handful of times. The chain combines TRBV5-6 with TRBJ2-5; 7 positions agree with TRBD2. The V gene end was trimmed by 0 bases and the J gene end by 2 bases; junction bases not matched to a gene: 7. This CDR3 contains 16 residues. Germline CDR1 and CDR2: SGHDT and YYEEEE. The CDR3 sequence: CASSLALAGAQETQYF. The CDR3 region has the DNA TGTGCCAGCAGCTTGGCCTTAGCGGGCGCACAAGAGACCCAGTACTTC.

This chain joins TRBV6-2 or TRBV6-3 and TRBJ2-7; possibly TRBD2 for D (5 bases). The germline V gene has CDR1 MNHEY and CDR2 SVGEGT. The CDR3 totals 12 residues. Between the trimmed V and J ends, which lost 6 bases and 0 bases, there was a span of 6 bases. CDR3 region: CASRRVSYEQYF. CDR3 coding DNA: TGTGCCAGCAGGCGGGTCTCCTACGAGCAGTACTTC.

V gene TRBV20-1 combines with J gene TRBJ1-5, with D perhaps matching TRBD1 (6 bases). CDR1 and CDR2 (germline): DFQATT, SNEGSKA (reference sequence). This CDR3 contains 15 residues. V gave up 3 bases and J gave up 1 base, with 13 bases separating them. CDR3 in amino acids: CSARRPGQSNQPQHF. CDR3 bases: TGCAGTGCTAGGAGGCCCGGACAGAGCAATCAGCCCCAGCATTTT.

The CDR3 sequence is CASSYSSRSNTEAFF. CDR3 nucleotide sequence: TGTGCCAGCAGTTACTCCAGCAGATCGAACACTGAAGCTTTCTTT. The gene calls are TRBV6-2 or TRBV6-3 and TRBJ1-1; D gene uncertain. V was shortened by 0 bases and J by 1 base, with 9 bases between the two germline ends. CDR1 is MNHEY and CDR2 is SVGEGT in the germline V gene. CDR3 length: 15 amino acids.

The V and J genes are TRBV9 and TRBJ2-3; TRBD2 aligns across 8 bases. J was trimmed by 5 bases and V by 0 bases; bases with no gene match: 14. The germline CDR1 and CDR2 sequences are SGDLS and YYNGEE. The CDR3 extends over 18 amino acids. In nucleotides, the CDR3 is TGTGCCAGCAGCGTAGGAAATATAGCGGGACGAACACGAGATACGCAGTATTTT. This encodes CASSVGNIAGRTRDTQYF.

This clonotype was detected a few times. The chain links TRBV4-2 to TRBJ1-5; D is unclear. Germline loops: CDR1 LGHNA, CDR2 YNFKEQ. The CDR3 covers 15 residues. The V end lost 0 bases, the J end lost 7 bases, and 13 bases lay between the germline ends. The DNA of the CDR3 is TGTGCCAGCAGCCAAGAAGCTGGGATGGGGCAGCCCCAGCATTTT. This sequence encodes CASSQEAGMGQPQHF.

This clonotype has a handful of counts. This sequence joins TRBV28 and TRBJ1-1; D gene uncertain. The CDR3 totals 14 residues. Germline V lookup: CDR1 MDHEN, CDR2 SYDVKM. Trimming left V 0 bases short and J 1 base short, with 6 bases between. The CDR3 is CASSLWAANTEAFF. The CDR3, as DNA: TGTGCCAGCAGTTTATGGGCGGCGAACACTGAAGCTTTCTTT.

CDR3 residues: CASSEDVDTQYF. Written as DNA, the CDR3 is TGTGCCAGCAGCGAGGACGTAGATACGCAGTATTTT. This chain joins TRBV7-2 and TRBJ2-3; no clear D gene. This CDR3 region has 12 residues. CDR1 is SGHTA and CDR2 is FQGNSA in the germline V gene. V was pared by 5 bases and J by 5 bases, with 8 bases between.

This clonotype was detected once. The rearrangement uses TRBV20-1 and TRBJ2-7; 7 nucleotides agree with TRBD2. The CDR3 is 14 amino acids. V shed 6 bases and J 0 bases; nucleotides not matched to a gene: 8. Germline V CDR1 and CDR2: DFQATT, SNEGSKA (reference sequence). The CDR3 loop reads CSATLAVASYEQYF. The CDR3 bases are TGCAGTGCCACTCTAGCGGTCGCCTCCTACGAGCAGTACTTC.

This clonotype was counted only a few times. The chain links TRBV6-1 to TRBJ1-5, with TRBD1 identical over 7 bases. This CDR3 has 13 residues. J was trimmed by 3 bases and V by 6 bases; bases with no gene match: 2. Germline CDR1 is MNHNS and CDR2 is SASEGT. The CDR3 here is CASSGTDNQPQHF. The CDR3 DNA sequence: TGTGCCAGCAGCGGGACAGACAATCAGCCCCAGCATTTT.

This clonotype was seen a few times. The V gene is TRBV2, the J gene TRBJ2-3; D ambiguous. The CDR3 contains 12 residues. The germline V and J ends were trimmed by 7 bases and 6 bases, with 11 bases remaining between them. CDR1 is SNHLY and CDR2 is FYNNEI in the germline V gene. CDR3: CASNGPSDTQYF. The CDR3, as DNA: TGTGCCAGCAATGGCCCCTCCGATACGCAGTATTTT.

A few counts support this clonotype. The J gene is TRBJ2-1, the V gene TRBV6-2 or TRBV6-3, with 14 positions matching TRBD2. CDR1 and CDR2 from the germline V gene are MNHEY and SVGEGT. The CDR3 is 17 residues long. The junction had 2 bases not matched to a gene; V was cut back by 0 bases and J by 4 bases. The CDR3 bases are TGTGCCAGCAGTTACTCGGGACTAGCGGGAGTATACAATGAGCAGTTCTTC. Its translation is CASSYSGLAGVYNEQFF.

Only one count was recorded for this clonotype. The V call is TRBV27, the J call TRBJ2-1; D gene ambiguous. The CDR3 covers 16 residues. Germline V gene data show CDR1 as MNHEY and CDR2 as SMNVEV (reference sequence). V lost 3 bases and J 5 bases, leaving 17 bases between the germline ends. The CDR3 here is CASSLRPRPLDNEQFF. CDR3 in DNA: TGTGCCAGCAGTTTGCGCCCCAGGCCCCTGGACAATGAGCAGTTCTTC.